This TCR beta chain was found in a study of T cell responses to AZD1222 COVID-19 vaccine. Study observations and caveats: Receipt of two AZD1222 doses was followed by a rise in Spike-specific TCR breadth and depth. Females made up more of the donors, who were largely white British, and clonal diversity may have come out too low.

This CDR3 spans 16 amino acids. In germline, CDR1 is KGHSH, CDR2 LQKENI. V lost 6 bases and J lost 2; bases outside the gene matches: 10. Produced via immunoSEQ multiplex PCR; TCRdb's table is partial and in-frame only. The table records tens of thousands of clones, roughly 87% of them present only once. A word on this clone: Antigen specificity is unknown.

This sequence was found in an adult in good health. The chain is built from TRBV18 and TRBJ2-3, with TRBD2 identical over 8 bases. The sample in question was peripheral blood, obtained on day 0 of AZD1222 vaccination. CDR3 sequence: CASSGGLESSTDTQYF. CDR3 nucleotides: TGTGCCAGCTCGGGGGGACTAGAGTCTTCCACAGATACGCAGTATTTT. Together with reference TRBV18 and TRBJ2-3, the CDR3 gives the full variable domain: NAGVMQNPRHLVRRRGQEARLRCSPMKGHSHVYWYRQLPEEGLKFMVYLQKENIIDESGMPKERFSAEFPKEGPSILRIQQVVRGDSAAYFCASSGGLESSTDTQYFGPGTRLTVL.